This TCR beta chain was profiled in a study of control samples from healthy donors and cancer patients. Clones were read by immunoSEQ multiplex PCR, and TCRdb kept only the in-frame ones, dropping some. This sample has 230,000 or so clones, with roughly 94% found just once. The germline V gene has CDR1 MNHEY and CDR2 SMNVEV (reference sequence). The CDR3 is made up of 17 amino acids. V shed 6 bases, J shed 2 bases, and the junction held 10 bases outside the gene matches. The source is a man in his fifties or sixties in good health. This chain links TRBV27 with TRBJ2-3; 11 bases agree with TRBD2. Material for sequencing was blood. CDR3: CASSAPRLAGITDTQYF. The CDR3 DNA reads as TGTGCCAGCAGCGCACCTAGACTAGCGGGGATCACAGATACGCAGTATTTT.